Shown below are 3 T cell receptor beta chains from a single sample sequenced in a study of PD-1 blockade in classical Hodgkin lymphoma. TCRdb's table, derived via immunoSEQ multiplex PCR, lists solely in-frame clones and lacks some. The table records 13,000 to 15,000 clones, approximately 86% of them present only once. Relapse was seen in all patients after autologous stem cell transplantation, and brentuximab vedotin exposure was variable. Sequencing was performed on peripheral blood mononuclear cells (PBMCs), taken at baseline. The source of these receptors is a human donor with classical Hodgkin lymphoma.

This clone has only one observation. V gene TRBV10-3 combines with J gene TRBJ2-2; 8 nucleotides agree with TRBD1. V lost 7 bases, J lost 4 bases, and 8 bases stayed unmatched. The CDR3 has 15 amino acids. The V gene's germline CDR1 is ENHRY and CDR2 SYGVKD. The CDR3 sequence: CAINPGQATTGELFF. Here the CDR3 DNA reads TGTGCCATCAATCCGGGACAGGCCACCACCGGGGAGCTGTTTTTT.

The CDR3 coding sequence is TGTGCCACCAGCCCTACGCTAGCGGATAGCACAGATACGCAGTATTTT. Protein sequence: CATSPTLADSTDTQYF. The J gene is TRBJ2-3, the V gene TRBV15; 7 bases fit TRBD2. Germline lookup yields CDR1 LNHNV and CDR2 YYDKDF (reference sequence). The CDR3 length is 16 residues. After removal of 5 bases from V and 0 bases from J, the junction contained 8 bases not matched to a gene.

The V and J genes are TRBV7-9 and TRBJ2-7, with TRBD1 matching over 7 bases. The CDR3 spans 12 residues. CDR1 SEHNR and CDR2 FQNEAQ come from the germline V gene (reference sequence). J was trimmed by 6 bases and V by 4 bases; bases with no gene match: 3. The CDR3 loop reads CASSSGGFEQYF. Here the CDR3 DNA reads TGTGCCAGCAGCTCAGGGGGATTCGAGCAGTACTTC.